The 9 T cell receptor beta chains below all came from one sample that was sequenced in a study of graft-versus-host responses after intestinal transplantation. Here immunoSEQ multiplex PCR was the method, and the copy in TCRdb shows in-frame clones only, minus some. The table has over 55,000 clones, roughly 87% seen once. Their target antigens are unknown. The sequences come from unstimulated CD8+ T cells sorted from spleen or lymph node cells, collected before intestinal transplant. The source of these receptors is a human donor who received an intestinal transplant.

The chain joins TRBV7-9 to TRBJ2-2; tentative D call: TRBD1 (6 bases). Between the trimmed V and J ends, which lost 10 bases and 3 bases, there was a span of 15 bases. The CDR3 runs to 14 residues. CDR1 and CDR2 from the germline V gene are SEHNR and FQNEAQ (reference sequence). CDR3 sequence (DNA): TGTGCCACCGACGGACAGTGGGACACCGGGGAGCTGTTTTTT. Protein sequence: CATDGQWDTGELFF. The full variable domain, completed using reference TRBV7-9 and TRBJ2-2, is DTGVSQNPRHKITKRGQNVTFRCDPISEHNRLYWYRQTLGQGPEFLTYFQNEAQLEKSRLLSDRFSAERPKGSFSTLEIQRTEQGDSAMYLCATDGQWDTGELFFGEGSRLTVL.

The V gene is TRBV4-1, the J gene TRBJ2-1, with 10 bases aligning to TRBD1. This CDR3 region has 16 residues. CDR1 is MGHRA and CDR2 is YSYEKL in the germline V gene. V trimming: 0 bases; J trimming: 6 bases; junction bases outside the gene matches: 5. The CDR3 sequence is CASSQDEDRGVNEQFF. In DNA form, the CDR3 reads TGCGCCAGCAGCCAAGACGAGGACAGGGGGGTCAATGAGCAGTTCTTC.

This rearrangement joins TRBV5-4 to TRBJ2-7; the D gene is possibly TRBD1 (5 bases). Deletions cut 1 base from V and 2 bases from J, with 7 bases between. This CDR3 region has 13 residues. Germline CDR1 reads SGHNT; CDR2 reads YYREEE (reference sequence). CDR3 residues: CASSLQGTYEQYF. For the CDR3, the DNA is TGTGCCAGCAGCTTGCAGGGTACCTACGAGCAGTACTTC.

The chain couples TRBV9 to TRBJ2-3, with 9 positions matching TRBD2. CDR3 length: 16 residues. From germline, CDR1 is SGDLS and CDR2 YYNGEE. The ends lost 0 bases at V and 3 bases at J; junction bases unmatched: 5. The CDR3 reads CASSVAPSGETDTQYF. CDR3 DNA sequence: TGTGCCAGCAGCGTAGCCCCTAGCGGGGAAACAGATACGCAGTATTTT.

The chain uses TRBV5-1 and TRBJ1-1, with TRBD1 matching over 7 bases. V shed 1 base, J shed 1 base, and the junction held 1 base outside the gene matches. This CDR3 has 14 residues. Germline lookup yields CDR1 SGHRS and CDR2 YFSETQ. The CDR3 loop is CASSLRTGNTEAFF. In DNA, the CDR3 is TGCGCCAGCAGCTTGAGGACAGGGAACACTGAAGCTTTCTTT.

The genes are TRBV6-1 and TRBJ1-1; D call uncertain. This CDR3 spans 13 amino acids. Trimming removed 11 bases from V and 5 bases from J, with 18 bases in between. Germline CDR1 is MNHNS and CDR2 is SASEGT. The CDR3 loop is CAGRRSDLTEAFF. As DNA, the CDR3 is TGTGCCGGGAGACGGTCAGACTTAACTGAAGCTTTCTTT.

The DNA of the CDR3 is TGCGCCAGCAGCCAGTACAATGAGCAGTTCTTC. This translates into CASSQYNEQFF. The chain carries TRBV5-1 and TRBJ2-1; the D is unclear. Germline assignment: CDR1 SGHRS and CDR2 YFSETQ. Trimming removed 4 bases from V and 4 bases from J, with 3 bases in between. CDR3 length: 11 amino acids.

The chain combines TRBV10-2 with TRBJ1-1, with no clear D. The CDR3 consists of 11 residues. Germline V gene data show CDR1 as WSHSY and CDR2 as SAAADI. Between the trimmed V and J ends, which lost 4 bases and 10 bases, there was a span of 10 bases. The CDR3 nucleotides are TGCGCCAGCAGTGGACCCGGGGTAGCTTTCTTT. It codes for CASSGPGVAFF.

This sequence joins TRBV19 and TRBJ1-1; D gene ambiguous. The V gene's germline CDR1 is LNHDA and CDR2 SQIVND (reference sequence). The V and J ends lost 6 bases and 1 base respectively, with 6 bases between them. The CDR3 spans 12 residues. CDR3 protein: CASSAGNTEAFF. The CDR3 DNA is TGTGCCAGTAGCGCGGGGAACACTGAAGCTTTCTTT.